This entry features one T cell receptor beta chain sequence. The data were obtained in a study of blood T cell repertoires in COVID-19. About the study: The samples span acute and convalescent COVID-19 from the United States, Italy and Spain. Nucleic acid was either cDNA or gDNA, and it came from T cells, B-cell-depleted T cells, or PBMCs.

Methods used by the authors: Estimates of nucleated cell counts were drawn from the amplification of reference gene primers. The method was immunoSEQ multiplex PCR; TCRdb's version includes in-frame clones alone and lacks a portion of them. The D gene and trimming were derived from the DNA, and the V and J assignments and clone size from that table. The repertoire has about 390,000 clones, more than 75% of them found once; the top ten carry approximately 2.5%. Seattle-derived patients entered the study during active infection and were followed longitudinally. CDR3 length: 14 residues. Germline V gives CDR1 MNHEY, CDR2 SMNVEV (reference sequence). Between the trimmed V and J ends, which lost 2 bases and 4 bases, there was a span of 11 bases.

The sequence derives from a woman in her sixties with COVID-19, enrolled during active disease. The chain has TRBV27 and TRBJ2-5; D is possibly TRBD2 (6 bases). Sample: peripheral blood. CDR3 residues: CASSLRPGGETQYF. CDR3 DNA sequence: TGTGCCAGCAGTTTACGCCCCGGGGGAGAGACCCAGTACTTC.